The present TCR beta chain was sequenced within a study of neoadjuvant nivolumab and ipilimumab in lung cancer. The germline V gene has CDR1 SNHLY and CDR2 FYNNEI. V lost 6 bases and J 10 bases, leaving 15 bases between the germline ends. The CDR3 has 12 amino acids. The protocol was immunoSEQ multiplex PCR, while the TCRdb copy is restricted to in-frame clones and leaves out a portion. The sample consists of under 20,000 clones, 87% of them appearing once. This clone was seen more than once but under ten times. The chain joins TRBV2 to TRBJ1-2; TRBD1 is a possible D gene (6 bases). This TCR came from an adult with non-small cell lung cancer. Sequences were derived from peripheral blood, sampled before neoadjuvant nivolumab, alone or with ipilimumab. CDR3 nucleotide sequence: TGTGCCAGCAGCCCAGGGGACGATTCCTACACCTTC. Its translation is CASSPGDDSYTF.